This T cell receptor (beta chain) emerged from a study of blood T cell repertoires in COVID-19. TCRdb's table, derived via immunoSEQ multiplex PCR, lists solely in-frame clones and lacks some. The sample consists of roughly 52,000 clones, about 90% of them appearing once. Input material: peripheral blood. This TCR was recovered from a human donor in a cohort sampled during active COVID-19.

CDR3 region: CASSFSGLAGGETQYF. The CDR3 coding sequence is TGCGCCAGCAGCTTCTCCGGACTAGCGGGGGGAGAGACCCAGTACTTC. V is TRBV5-1 and J is TRBJ2-5; TRBD2 matches 14 bases. Trimming removed 2 bases from V and 4 bases from J; junction bases left unmatched: 4. This CDR3 is 16 amino acids long. Germline V gene data show CDR1 as SGHRS and CDR2 as YFSETQ.